This T cell receptor (beta chain) was identified in a study of identical twins. Only a few counts were recorded for this clonotype. Its specificity is unknown. Via MiXCR, TCRdb re-called the 5' RACE reads, giving one row per CDR3 protein. The repertoire holds 450,000 or so distinct CDR3 sequences, with about 18% as singletons. V lost 5 bases, J lost 5 bases, and 21 bases lay in between. CDR3 size: 16 residues. In germline, CDR1 is SGHAT, CDR2 FQNNGV. Broader study findings: Models came in too low on out-of-frame TCR alpha sharing in monozygotic twins. Researchers reported weaker excess twin sharing in beta out-of-frame sequences.

The clonotype was recovered from a man in his fifties in good health. The chain is built from TRBV11-2 and TRBJ2-5; tentatively, D is TRBD2 (6 bases). Sequencing was carried out using naive T cells sorted from blood. CDR3 in amino acids: CASSRLRSTSGETQYF. The CDR3 DNA follows: TGTGCCAGCAGCCGCCTCAGGTCGACTAGTGGGGAGACCCAGTACTTC.